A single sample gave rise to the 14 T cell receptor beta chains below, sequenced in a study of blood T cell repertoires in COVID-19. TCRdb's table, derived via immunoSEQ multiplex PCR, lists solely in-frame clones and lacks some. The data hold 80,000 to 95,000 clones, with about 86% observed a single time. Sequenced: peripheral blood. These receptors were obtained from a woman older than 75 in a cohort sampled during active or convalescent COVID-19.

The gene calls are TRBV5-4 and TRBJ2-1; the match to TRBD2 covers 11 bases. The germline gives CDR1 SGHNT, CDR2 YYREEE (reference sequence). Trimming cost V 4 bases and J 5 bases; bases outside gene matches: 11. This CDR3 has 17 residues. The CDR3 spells CASSPLGGTSGHNEQFF. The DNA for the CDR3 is TGTGCCAGCAGCCCCCTGGGGGGGACTAGCGGACACAATGAGCAGTTCTTC.

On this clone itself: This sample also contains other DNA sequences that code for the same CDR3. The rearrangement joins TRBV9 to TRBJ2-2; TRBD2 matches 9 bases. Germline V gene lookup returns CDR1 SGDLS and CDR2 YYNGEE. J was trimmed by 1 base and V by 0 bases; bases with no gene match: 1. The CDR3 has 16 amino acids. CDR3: CASSVGLAVNTGELFF. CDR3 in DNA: TGTGCCAGCAGCGTAGGACTAGCGGTGAACACCGGGGAGCTGTTTTTT.

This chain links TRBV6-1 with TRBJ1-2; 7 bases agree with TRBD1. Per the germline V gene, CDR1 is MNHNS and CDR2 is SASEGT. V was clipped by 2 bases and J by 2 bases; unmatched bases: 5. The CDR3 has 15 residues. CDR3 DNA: TGTGCCAGCAGTGAACTGGGACAGTTAAACTATGGCTACACCTTC. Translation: CASSELGQLNYGYTF.

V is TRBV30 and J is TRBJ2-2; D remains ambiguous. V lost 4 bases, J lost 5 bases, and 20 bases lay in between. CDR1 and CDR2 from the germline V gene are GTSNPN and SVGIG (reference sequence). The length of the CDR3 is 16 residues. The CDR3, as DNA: TGTGCCTGGAACCGATCCCCGGTGTACGGGACCGGGGAGCTGTTTTTT. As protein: CAWNRSPVYGTGELFF.

CDR3 bases: TGTGCCAGTAGTACCATAGGGGGCACTGAAGCTTTCTTT. It translates to CASSTIGGTEAFF. V usage is TRBV19 and J usage is TRBJ1-1; a weak D match, TRBD1 (6 bases). Trimming took off 4 bases at V and 4 bases at J, with 10 bases between the two ends. This CDR3 has 13 residues. The germline V gene has CDR1 LNHDA and CDR2 SQIVND (reference sequence). Supplemented by reference TRBV19 and TRBJ1-1, the full variable domain reads DGGITQSPKYLFRKEGQNVTLSCEQNLNHDAMYWYRQDPGQGLRLIYYSQIVNDFQKGDIAEGYSVSREKKESFPLTVTSAQKNPTAFYLCASSTIGGTEAFFGQGTRLTVV.

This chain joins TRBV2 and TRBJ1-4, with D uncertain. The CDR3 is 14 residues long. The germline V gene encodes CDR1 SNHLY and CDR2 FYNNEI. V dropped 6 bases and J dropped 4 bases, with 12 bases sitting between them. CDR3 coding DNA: TGTGCCAGCAGCGCCCCAGGACTTAATGAAAAACTGTTTTTT. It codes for CASSAPGLNEKLFF.

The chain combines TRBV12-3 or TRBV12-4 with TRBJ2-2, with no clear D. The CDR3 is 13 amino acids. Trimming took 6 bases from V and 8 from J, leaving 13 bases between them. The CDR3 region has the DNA TGTGCCAGCAGCCTAAATATGCGAGGGGAGCTGTTTTTT. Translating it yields CASSLNMRGELFF.

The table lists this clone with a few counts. The CDR3 DNA reads TGTGCCAGCAGGAACAGGGGGTCCTACGAGCAGTACGTC. Translating it yields CASRNRGSYEQYV. The chain has TRBV6-5 and TRBJ2-7, with TRBD1 identical over 8 bases. Germline V gene data show CDR1 as MNHEY and CDR2 as SVGAGI. Trimming removed 6 bases from V and 1 base from J; junction bases left unmatched: 2. The CDR3 has 13 amino acids.

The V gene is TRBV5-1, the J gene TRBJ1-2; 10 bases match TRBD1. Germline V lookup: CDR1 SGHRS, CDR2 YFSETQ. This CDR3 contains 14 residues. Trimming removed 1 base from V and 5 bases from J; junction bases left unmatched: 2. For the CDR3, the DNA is TGCGCCAGCAGCTTGAGGGGACAGGGGTATGGCTACACCTTC. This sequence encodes CASSLRGQGYGYTF.

The chain's CDR3 is CASSKATGLGNQPQHF. The CDR3 DNA follows: TGTGCCAGCAGTAAAGCGACAGGGCTCGGCAATCAGCCCCAGCATTTT. J is TRBJ1-5 and V is TRBV6-2 or TRBV6-3; 7 positions match TRBD1. V shed 5 bases and J 2 bases; nucleotides not matched to a gene: 9. In germline, CDR1 is MNHEY, CDR2 SVGEGT. CDR3 length: 16 residues.

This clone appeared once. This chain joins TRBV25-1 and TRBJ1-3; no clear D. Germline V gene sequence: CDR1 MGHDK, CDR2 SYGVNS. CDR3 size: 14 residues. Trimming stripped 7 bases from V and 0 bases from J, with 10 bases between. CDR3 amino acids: CASTQANSGNTIYF. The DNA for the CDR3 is TGTGCCAGCACCCAGGCCAACTCTGGAAACACCATATATTTT. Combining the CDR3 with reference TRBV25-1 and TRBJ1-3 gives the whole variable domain EADIYQTPRYLVIGTGKKITLECSQTMGHDKMYWYQQDPGMELHLIHYSYGVNSTEKGDLSSESTVSRIRTEHFPLTLESARPSHTSQYLCASTQANSGNTIYFGEGSWLTVV.

In DNA, the CDR3 is TGTGCCAGCAGCCCGGGACTACCGGGAGTCAATGAGCAGTTCTTC. It specifies CASSPGLPGVNEQFF. The chain joins TRBV28 to TRBJ2-1, with TRBD2 identical over 7 bases. The germline V gene encodes CDR1 MDHEN and CDR2 SYDVKM. Trimming cost V 6 bases and J 6 bases; bases outside gene matches: 11. The CDR3 spans 15 residues.

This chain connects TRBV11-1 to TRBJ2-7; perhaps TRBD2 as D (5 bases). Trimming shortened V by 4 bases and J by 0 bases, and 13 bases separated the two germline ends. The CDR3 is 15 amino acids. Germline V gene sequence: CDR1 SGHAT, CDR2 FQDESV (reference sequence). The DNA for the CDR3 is TGTGCCAGCAGCTCTGGACTCGCAAGCTCCTACGAGCAGTACGTC. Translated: CASSSGLASSYEQYV.

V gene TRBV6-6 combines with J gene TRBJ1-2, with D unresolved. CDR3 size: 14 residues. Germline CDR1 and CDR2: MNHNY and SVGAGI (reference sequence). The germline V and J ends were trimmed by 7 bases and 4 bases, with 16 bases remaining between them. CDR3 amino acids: CASIRSDGGYGYTF. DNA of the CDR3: TGTGCCAGCATCCGGTCTGATGGTGGCTATGGCTACACCTTC.